Presented here are 20 T cell receptor beta chains from one specimen sequenced in a study of blood T cell repertoires in COVID-19. Using immunoSEQ multiplex PCR, the repertoire was profiled, and TCRdb retains in-frame clones only, with some absent. The data hold some 90,000 clones, with approximately 84% observed a single time. The specimen sequenced was peripheral blood. The receptors stem from a man aged 60-69 years with acute or convalescent COVID-19.

The rearrangement joins TRBV7-9 to TRBJ2-3, with unresolved D. The CDR3 covers 13 residues. V was pared by 5 bases and J by 2 bases, with 8 bases between. CDR1 and CDR2 (germline): SEHNR, FQNEAQ (reference sequence). The CDR3 DNA sequence: TGTGCCAGCAGCCCAGGATCCACAGATACGCAGTATTTT. Protein product: CASSPGSTDTQYF.

V and J are TRBV7-9 and TRBJ2-3; a weak D match, TRBD2 (5 bases). V was clipped by 8 bases and J by 1 base, with 13 bases between them. This CDR3 is built from 14 residues. Germline CDR1 SEHNR, CDR2 FQNEAQ (reference sequence). The CDR3 DNA follows: TGTGCCAGCGAGCGGAGAGAAGGCACAGATACGCAGTATTTT. It specifies CASERREGTDTQYF.

The chain employs TRBV19 and TRBJ1-6, with D possibly matching TRBD1 (6 bases). V was clipped by 6 bases and J by 0 bases, with 12 bases between them. Per germline, CDR1 LNHDA and CDR2 SQIVND (reference sequence). The CDR3 has 16 amino acids. CDR3 sequence (DNA): TGTGCCAGTAGGATTGCGGACAGCTCCTATAATTCACCCCTCCACTTT. Its translation: CASRIADSSYNSPLHF.

The J gene is TRBJ2-7, the V gene TRBV7-3; D ambiguous. V was cut by 3 bases and J by 3 bases, with 9 bases left in between. The CDR3 length is 13 residues. The V gene's germline CDR1 is SGHTA and CDR2 FQGTGA. The CDR3 region is CASSFWRFYEQYF. Written as DNA, the CDR3 is TGTGCCAGCAGCTTCTGGCGGTTCTACGAGCAGTACTTC.

Comment on this clone: The junction departs from germline at one end; a sequencing error may be responsible. The gene calls are TRBV4-2 and TRBJ1-5; D unresolved. This CDR3 comprises 15 residues. Germline-derived CDR1 and CDR2 are LGHNA and YNFKEQ. The CDR3 loop reads CASSQDLAGNLPQHF. The CDR3 DNA follows: TGTGCCAGCAGCCAAGATCTCGCAGGCAATCTGCCCCAGCATTTT.

In DNA form, the CDR3 reads TGTGCCAGAAGCTTGTCCGGGGTGGGATATGATGAGCAGTTCTTC. Translating it yields CARSLSGVGYDEQFF. The rearrangement joins TRBV5-3 to TRBJ2-1, with D possibly being TRBD2 (5 bases). TRBV5-3 is noted as an ORF with a role that remains uncertain. The V gene lost 1 base and the J gene lost 8 bases, with 16 bases spanning the gap. The CDR3 is made up of 15 amino acids.

The gene calls are TRBV19 and TRBJ2-1, with 9 bases that match TRBD2. This CDR3 is 16 amino acids long. The J segment lost 4 bases and the V segment lost 4 bases, leaving 8 bases of the junction unmatched. Germline CDR1 LNHDA, CDR2 SQIVND (reference sequence). This CDR3 reads CASSTTGLARYNEQFF. CDR3 coding DNA: TGTGCCAGTAGTACTACAGGACTAGCGCGGTACAATGAGCAGTTCTTC.

The chain uses TRBV19 and TRBJ1-1; 7 nucleotides align to TRBD1. CDR3 size: 18 residues. Trimming took 3 bases from V and 1 from J; bases not matched to a gene: 14. The germline CDR1 and CDR2 sequences are LNHDA and SQIVND (reference sequence). The CDR3 protein is CASSIHLDREVRNTEAFF. CDR3 DNA sequence: TGTGCCAGTAGTATCCACCTTGACAGGGAGGTCCGGAACACTGAAGCTTTCTTT.

The CDR3 here is CSVEFRGDYNEQFF. In DNA form, the CDR3 reads TGCAGCGTTGAGTTCAGGGGGGACTACAATGAGCAGTTCTTC. V and J are TRBV29-1 and TRBJ2-1; D possibly corresponds to TRBD1 (7 bases). The CDR3 sequence is 14 residues long. The germline gives CDR1 SQVTM, CDR2 ANQGSEA. The V and J ends lost 3 bases and 3 bases respectively, with 12 bases between them.

This clone was seen more than once but under ten times. The chain is built from TRBV10-3 and TRBJ2-4; 9 nucleotides agree with TRBD2. There are 14 residues in the CDR3. Germline lookup yields CDR1 ENHRY and CDR2 SYGVKD. V lost 10 bases, J lost 6 bases, and 10 bases stayed unmatched. The CDR3 loop is CATNQREVGNIQYF. Written as DNA, the CDR3 is TGTGCCACCAATCAGCGGGAGGTTGGAAACATTCAGTACTTC.

The gene calls are TRBV27 and TRBJ1-2; TRBD1 agrees at 7 bases. The CDR3 is 15 residues long. Germline CDR1 is MNHEY and CDR2 is SMNVEV (reference sequence). With V trimmed by 5 bases and J by 0 bases, 6 bases remained unmatched. CDR3 region: CASSPRDRANYGYTF. The CDR3 coding sequence is TGTGCCAGCAGTCCCAGGGACAGAGCTAACTATGGCTACACCTTC.

The rearrangement joins TRBV6-5 to TRBJ2-7, with D possibly matching TRBD1 (6 bases). Germline loops: CDR1 MNHEY, CDR2 SVGAGI. This CDR3 comprises 13 residues. Trimming removed 5 bases at V and 3 bases at J, with 11 bases between. CDR3 bases: TGTGCCAGCAGTCGGACAGCTAACTACGAGCAGTACTTC. Translation gives CASSRTANYEQYF.

CDR3 sequence reads: CASRVDRAGNTIYF. Here the CDR3 DNA reads TGCGCCAGCAGAGTGGACAGGGCTGGAAACACCATATATTTT. The rearrangement links TRBV5-1 to TRBJ1-3, with TRBD1 identical over 8 bases. V lost 5 bases and J lost 2; bases outside the gene matches: 3. This CDR3 spans 14 amino acids. CDR1 and CDR2 (germline): SGHRS, YFSETQ. The full variable domain, in which reference TRBV5-1 and TRBJ1-3 provide the parts outside the CDR3, is KAGVTQTPRYLIKTRGQQVTLSCSPISGHRSVSWYQQTPGQGLQFLFEYFSETQRNKGNFPGRFSGRQFSNSRSEMNVSTLELGDSALYLCASRVDRAGNTIYFGEGSWLTVV.

This chain joins TRBV23-1 and TRBJ2-7; 7 bases match TRBD1. TRBV23-1 is reported as an ORF; its role is uncertain. With 8 bases clipped from V and 6 bases from J, the junction kept 13 bases outside the gene matches. This CDR3 comprises 14 residues. CDR3 amino acids: CASVRAGTDPEQYF. In DNA, the CDR3 is TGCGCCAGCGTCAGGGCCGGGACAGATCCCGAGCAGTACTTC.

The gene calls are TRBV11-3 and TRBJ2-5, with 11 bases matching TRBD2. V was pared by 3 bases and J by 3 bases, with 9 bases of the junction left unmatched. The germline V gene has CDR1 SGHNT and CDR2 YENEEA. The CDR3 is 17 residues long. The CDR3 loop reads CASSFSLSGGAEETQYF. The CDR3 DNA reads as TGTGCCAGCAGCTTTTCACTTAGCGGGGGGGCCGAAGAGACCCAGTACTTC.

V gene TRBV4-1 combines with J gene TRBJ2-7, with D perhaps TRBD1 (5 bases). Trimming removed 0 bases from V and 3 bases from J, with 12 bases in between. Germline V gives CDR1 MGHRA, CDR2 YSYEKL. The CDR3 totals 15 residues. This chain's CDR3 is CASSQDPGYNYEQYF. CDR3 in DNA: TGCGCCAGCAGCCAAGATCCAGGGTACAACTACGAGCAGTACTTC.

The J gene is TRBJ2-1, the V gene TRBV5-1; D gene ambiguous. The V gene's germline CDR1 is SGHRS and CDR2 YFSETQ. Trimming removed 4 bases from V and 0 bases from J, with 14 bases in between. This CDR3 contains 16 residues. The CDR3 loop reads CASSPTGSGSYNEQFF. The CDR3 DNA follows: TGCGCCAGCAGCCCTACCGGTTCGGGCTCCTACAATGAGCAGTTCTTC.

This sequence joins TRBV7-2 and TRBJ2-7; 9 bases line up with TRBD2. J was trimmed by 3 bases and V by 7 bases; bases with no gene match: 4. Germline values: CDR1 SGHTA, CDR2 FQGNSA. The CDR3 covers 13 residues. The CDR3 DNA reads as TGTGCCAGCATGGAAGCGGGGGGCTACGAGCAGTACTTC. This codes for CASMEAGGYEQYF.

V is TRBV10-3 and J is TRBJ1-1; TRBD1 might be the D (6 bases). Germline V gives CDR1 ENHRY, CDR2 SYGVKD. V dropped 10 bases and J dropped 0 bases, with 9 bases sitting between them. The CDR3 is made up of 12 amino acids. The CDR3 loop reads CATGQLNTEAFF. The CDR3 DNA follows: TGTGCCACCGGACAGTTGAACACTGAAGCTTTCTTT.

Of note for this clone: At one end the junction does not follow the germline gene, possibly because of a read error. The chain recombines TRBV27 with TRBJ2-1; D gene ambiguous. Germline V gene sequence: CDR1 MNHEY, CDR2 SMNVEV (reference sequence). The CDR3 has 13 residues. CDR3 bases: TGTGCCTGCAGTCCGAGCTCCTACAATGAGCAGTTCTTC. Amino acid sequence: CACSPSSYNEQFF.